This T cell receptor beta chain is drawn from a study of CD8 T cell repertoires and HIV-1 epitope variants. Clones were read by immunoSEQ multiplex PCR, and TCRdb kept only the in-frame ones, dropping some. The sample lists about 5,600 clones; less than 70% were seen once. A note on this clone: Its antigen is undetermined.

Germline-derived CDR1 and CDR2 are MNHEY and SMNVEV (reference sequence). The junction had 5 bases not matched to a gene; V was cut back by 2 bases and J by 9 bases. The CDR3 has 14 amino acids. Sequenced: cultured CD8+ T cells derived from PBMCs. The rearrangement uses TRBV27 and TRBJ2-1, with TRBD2 matching over 9 bases. The sequence was collected from a male donor with HIV. DNA of the CDR3: TGTGCCAGCAGTTTAGGTCTAGCGGGAAGTGAGCAGTTCTTC. Its translation: CASSLGLAGSEQFF.